The T cell receptor (beta chain) under discussion was sequenced for a study of identical twins. Study-wide findings and caveats: Insertions were reduced in abundant cord blood beta clonotypes but not in memory repertoires. Excess twin sharing in beta out-of-frame sequences was weaker.

Via MiXCR, TCRdb re-called the 5' RACE reads, giving one row per CDR3 protein. In the table there are over 600,000 distinct CDR3 sequences, 21% of which are singletons. In its sample, this clonotype was seen a few times. Its antigen is still unknown. These records were also assigned to another study, of T cells expressing NK-cell markers. From that study: Dominant NKG2C+ clonotype frequencies of roughly 1.0-7.5% of CD8+ T cells were measured in roughly 6 donors.

The source material was PBMCs. This TCR derives from a woman younger than 35 in good health.

CDR3 sequence reads: CSAHIADKSSYEQYF. CDR3 bases: TGCAGTGCTCATATAGCGGATAAAAGCTCCTACGAGCAGTACTTC. The V and J genes are TRBV20-1 and TRBJ2-7, with D maybe TRBD2 (6 bases). The CDR3 runs 15 residues. Germline CDR1 reads DFQATT; CDR2 reads SNEGSKA (reference sequence). V was trimmed by 5 bases and J by 0 bases, leaving 17 bases between them.